The 6 T cell receptor beta chains given below trace back to one sample, sequenced in a study of shared clonotypes between healthy human individuals. Data came from immunoSEQ multiplex PCR; TCRdb stores just in-frame clones and leaves some out. Altogether roughly 1.5 million clones are present, under 99% being singletons, with the ten largest covering about 0.45%. The source material was naive CD4+ T cells sorted from blood. Specified subset: CD45RA+ positively selected. These receptors all come from a man under 40 in good health.

This sequence joins TRBV7-9 and TRBJ1-1; no clear D gene. V lost 1 base and J lost 0, with 15 bases in between. The CDR3 length is 17 residues. Germline loops: CDR1 SEHNR, CDR2 FQNEAQ (reference sequence). The CDR3 region is CASSLEDLESMNTEAFF. CDR3 DNA sequence: TGTGCCAGCAGCTTAGAAGACTTAGAAAGCATGAACACTGAAGCTTTCTTT.

In the case of this clone: It is unclear where the CDR3 begins or ends on the DNA, so no DNA is shown, and the CDR3 is as TCRdb lists it. This chain uses TRBV30 with TRBJ1-1; the table's D gene call, TRBD1, was not cross checked with the DNA. The CDR3 region is 15 residues in length, termini included. Germline loops: CDR1 GTSNPN, CDR2 SVGIG (reference sequence). The CDR3 sequence is CAWSPSGRDGQEAFF.

V and J are TRBV7-6 and TRBJ2-2; TRBD2 aligns across 10 bases. Looked up from germline, CDR1 is SGHVS and CDR2 is FNYEAQ. V shed 5 bases, J shed 1 base, and the junction held 4 bases outside the gene matches. This CDR3 has 16 residues. The CDR3 region is CASSPGLAVNTGELFF. In nucleotides, the CDR3 is TGTGCCAGCAGCCCCGGACTAGCGGTGAACACCGGGGAGCTGTTTTTT.

This chain joins TRBV19 and TRBJ2-3; TRBD2 is a possible D gene (5 bases). Deletions cut 6 bases from V and 2 bases from J, with 12 bases between. From germline, CDR1 is LNHDA and CDR2 SQIVND (reference sequence). CDR3 size: 14 residues. In DNA, the CDR3 is TGTGCCAGTAGCCAGCGGTCGCCCACAGATACGCAGTATTTT. This translates into CASSQRSPTDTQYF.

The J gene is TRBJ2-2, the V gene TRBV27; 10 bases fit TRBD2. The CDR3 extends over 16 amino acids. Germline-derived CDR1 and CDR2 are MNHEY and SMNVEV (reference sequence). The V gene end was trimmed by 8 bases and the J gene end by 0 bases; junction bases not matched to a gene: 6. CDR3 sequence reads: CASRSLAGPNTGELFF. DNA for the CDR3: TGTGCCAGCCGATCACTAGCGGGACCGAACACCGGGGAGCTGTTTTTT.

V and J are TRBV5-5 and TRBJ1-1, with D unclear. The germline V gene encodes CDR1 SGHKS and CDR2 YYEKEE (reference sequence). V gave up 1 base and J gave up 0 bases, with 10 bases separating them. CDR3 size: 15 residues. The CDR3: CASSLFGGMNTEAFF. The CDR3 bases are TGTGCCAGCAGCTTGTTCGGAGGAATGAACACTGAAGCTTTCTTT.